This T cell receptor (beta chain) was identified in a study of T cell responses to AZD1222 COVID-19 vaccine. About the study: Recipients boosted at about 4 weeks or about 12 weeks are pooled.

Repertoires were generated with immunoSEQ multiplex PCR, while TCRdb's copy carries only in-frame clones and drops some. The sample carries under 95,000 clones, roughly nine tenths recorded once. The germline gives CDR1 SQVTM, CDR2 ANQGSEA. The CDR3 runs to 13 residues. V gave up 2 bases and J gave up 2 bases, with 10 bases separating them. The sequence came from an adult in good health. The sample was peripheral blood, taken on day 0 of AZD1222 vaccination. The genes are TRBV29-1 and TRBJ2-7, with D hard to call. CDR3 sequence: CSVETGQAYEQYF. As DNA, the CDR3 is TGCAGCGTTGAAACGGGTCAAGCCTACGAGCAGTACTTC.